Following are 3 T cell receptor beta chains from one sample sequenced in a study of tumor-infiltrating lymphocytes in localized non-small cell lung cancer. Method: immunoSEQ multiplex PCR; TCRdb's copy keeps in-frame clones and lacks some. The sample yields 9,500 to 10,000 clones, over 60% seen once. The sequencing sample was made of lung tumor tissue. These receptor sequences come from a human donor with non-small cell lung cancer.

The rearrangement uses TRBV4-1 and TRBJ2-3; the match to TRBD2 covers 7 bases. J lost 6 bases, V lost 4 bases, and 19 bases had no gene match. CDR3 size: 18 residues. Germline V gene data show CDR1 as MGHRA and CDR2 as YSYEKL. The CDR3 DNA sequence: TGCGCCAGCAGCCGGGAGGGGACGAAGCGGGGCAACCGGGATACGCAGTATTTT. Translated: CASSREGTKRGNRDTQYF.

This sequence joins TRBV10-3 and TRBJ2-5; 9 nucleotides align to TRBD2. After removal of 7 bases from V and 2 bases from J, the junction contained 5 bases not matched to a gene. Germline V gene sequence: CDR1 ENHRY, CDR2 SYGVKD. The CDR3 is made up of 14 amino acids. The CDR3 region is CAIKPAGGQETQYF. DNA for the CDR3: TGTGCCATCAAGCCAGCGGGGGGACAAGAGACCCAGTACTTC.

The CDR3: CASSSRTGSYEQYF. The DNA for the CDR3 is TGTGCCAGCAGCTCTAGGACTGGGTCCTACGAGCAGTACTTC. The genes are TRBV13 and TRBJ2-7; perhaps TRBD2 as D (5 bases). Looked up from germline, CDR1 is PRHDT and CDR2 is FYEKMQ (reference sequence). This CDR3 is built from 14 residues. V lost 4 bases to trimming and J lost 1 base, with 11 bases between them.